This TCR beta chain was profiled in a study of blood T cell repertoires in COVID-19. Looking at the study overall: The United States, Italy and Spain were the sources of the acute and convalescent COVID-19 samples. Sources were T cells, B-cell-depleted T cells, or PBMCs; the material itself was cDNA or gDNA.

The J segment lost 0 bases and the V segment lost 3 bases, leaving 13 bases of the junction unmatched. Germline V lookup: CDR1 DFQATT, CDR2 SNEGSKA (reference sequence). The CDR3 length is 17 residues. Under the authors' procedure: Reference gene primer amplification yielded estimated nucleated cell counts. Data came from immunoSEQ multiplex PCR; TCRdb stores just in-frame clones and leaves some out. The V and J calls and clone size are taken from that table; D and trimming were inferred from the DNA. The sample lists 85,000 to 120,000 clones; approximately 86% were seen once. Those enrolled in Seattle joined during active infection and were followed longitudinally afterward.

The material sequenced was peripheral blood. The chain couples TRBV20-1 to TRBJ1-2; 7 nucleotides align to TRBD1. This receptor was taken from a woman aged 45-65 years with COVID-19, enrolled during active disease. The chain's CDR3 is CSASAPRQGPTNYGYTF. DNA of the CDR3: TGCAGTGCTAGTGCCCCCCGACAGGGCCCGACTAACTATGGCTACACCTTC.